Reported below is one T cell receptor beta chain. The RNA input was roughly 0.45 to 1 ug, and it was reverse transcribed with random hexamers. TCRdb re-derived calls from the immunoSEQ multiplex PCR reads in MiXCR, one entry per CDR3 protein. The sample carries more than 55,000 distinct CDR3 sequences, around 96% recorded once. This sample stems from a study of CD8 T cells in Susac syndrome. The V gene end was trimmed by 0 bases and the J gene end by 4 bases; junction bases not matched to a gene: 7. CDR3 length equals 16 residues. Germline CDR1 reads LGHNA; CDR2 reads YNFKEQ. The sample taken for sequencing was CD4+ T cells from PBMCs. This TCR was recovered from a human donor with multiple sclerosis. V is TRBV4-2 and J is TRBJ2-3, with TRBD1 identical over 7 bases. CDR3 sequence reads: CASSQDMRGPADTQYF. The CDR3 DNA reads TGTGCCAGCAGCCAAGATATGAGGGGGCCCGCAGATACGCAGTATTTT.